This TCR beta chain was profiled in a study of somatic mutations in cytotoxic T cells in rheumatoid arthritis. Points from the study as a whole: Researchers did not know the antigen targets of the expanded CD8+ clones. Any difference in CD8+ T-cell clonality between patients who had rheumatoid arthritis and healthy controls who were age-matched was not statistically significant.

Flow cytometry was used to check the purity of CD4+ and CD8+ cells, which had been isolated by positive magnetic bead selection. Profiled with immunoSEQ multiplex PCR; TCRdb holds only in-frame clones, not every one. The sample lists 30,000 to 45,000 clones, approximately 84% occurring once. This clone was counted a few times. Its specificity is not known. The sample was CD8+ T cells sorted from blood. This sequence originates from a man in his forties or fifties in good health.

CDR3 residues: CAWSTDTEAFF. CDR3 coding DNA: TGTGCCTGGAGTACGGACACTGAAGCTTTCTTT. The gene calls are TRBV30 and TRBJ1-1; D unclear. The V end was cut by 2 bases, the J end by 3 bases, with 4 bases between. Germline CDR1 and CDR2: GTSNPN and SVGIG (reference sequence). The length of the CDR3 is 11 residues. Full variable domain (rest looked up from reference TRBV30 and TRBJ1-1): SQTIHQWPATLVQPVGSPLSLECTVEGTSNPNLYWYRQAAGRGLQLLFYSVGIGQISSEVPQNLSASRPQDRQFILSSKKLLLSDSGFYLCAWSTDTEAFFGQGTRLTVV.